Presented here are 31 T cell receptor beta chains from one specimen sequenced in a study of blood T cell repertoires in COVID-19. The protocol was immunoSEQ multiplex PCR, while the TCRdb copy is restricted to in-frame clones and leaves out a portion. The repertoire includes over 200,000 clones, more than 75% of them detected once, and about 3.1% sits in the top ten. Sequencing was performed on peripheral blood. These receptors all come from a woman aged 30 to 39 who had recovered from COVID-19.

With respect to this clone: Other DNA sequences within the sample encode an identical CDR3. The chain employs TRBV11-2 and TRBJ2-7; TRBD2 matches at 8 bases. Losses at the gene ends were 1 base for V and 0 bases for J; bases not matched to a gene: 2. The CDR3 spans 15 residues. From germline, CDR1 is SGHAT and CDR2 FQNNGV. The CDR3: CASSLAGGGSYEQYF. The CDR3 DNA follows: TGTGCCAGCAGCTTAGCGGGGGGGGGCTCCTACGAGCAGTACTTC.

The chain is built from TRBV11-2 and TRBJ2-1, with TRBD1 identical over 11 bases. The germline V gene has CDR1 SGHAT and CDR2 FQNNGV. The CDR3 consists of 14 residues. J lost 7 bases, V lost 8 bases, and 7 bases had no gene match. The CDR3 region is CASQGQGGLNEQFF. The CDR3 DNA is TGTGCCAGCCAGGGACAGGGGGGCCTTAATGAGCAGTTCTTC.

The chain uses TRBV7-6 and TRBJ1-1, with TRBD1 matching 7 bases. In germline, CDR1 is SGHVS, CDR2 FNYEAQ. Germline trimming cut 1 base from V and 5 bases from J; bases unmatched to any gene: 1. The CDR3 loop spans 13 amino acids. Here the CDR3 DNA reads TGTGCCAGCAGCTTAGAACAGGGGACTGAAGCTTTCTTT. It encodes CASSLEQGTEAFF.

This clone showed up just a few times. J is TRBJ2-7 and V is TRBV4-3; D is perhaps TRBD1 (6 bases). Trimming left V 4 bases short and J 3 bases short, with 10 bases between. Looked up from germline, CDR1 is LGHNA and CDR2 is YSLEER. This CDR3 is built from 13 residues. The CDR3 is CASSREQGYEQYF. As DNA, the CDR3 is TGCGCCAGCAGCCGAGAACAGGGCTACGAGCAGTACTTC.

The chain combines TRBV4-3 with TRBJ1-2, with D possibly TRBD1 on 6 matching bases. Germline-derived CDR1 and CDR2 are LGHNA and YSLEER. The CDR3 is 13 amino acids. Trimming stripped 2 bases from V and 4 bases from J, with 8 bases between. The CDR3 sequence is CASSQSTGYGYTF. CDR3 sequence (DNA): TGCGCCAGCAGCCAATCGACAGGCTATGGCTACACCTTC.

This rearrangement joins TRBV4-1 to TRBJ2-3, with 11 bases fitting TRBD2. CDR3 length: 18 residues. The germline CDR1 and CDR2 sequences are MGHRA and YSYEKL. V trimming: 2 bases; J trimming: 2 bases; junction bases outside the gene matches: 9. The CDR3 sequence: CASSQISPLAGATDTQYF. The CDR3 DNA follows: TGCGCCAGCAGCCAAATAAGCCCACTAGCGGGGGCCACAGATACGCAGTATTTT.

The chain couples TRBV11-2 to TRBJ2-1; D is undetermined. This CDR3 spans 13 amino acids. V was pared by 2 bases and J by 6 bases, with 8 bases between. Germline CDR1 SGHAT, CDR2 FQNNGV. Here the CDR3 DNA reads TGTGCCAGCAGCTTACGGTCAGGCAATGAGCAGTTCTTC. Its protein is CASSLRSGNEQFF.

This chain links TRBV5-5 with TRBJ1-4; TRBD1 might be the D (5 bases). Germline CDR1 and CDR2: SGHKS and YYEKEE (reference sequence). The CDR3 has 17 residues. V dropped 1 base and J dropped 1 base, with 14 bases sitting between them. The CDR3 protein is CASSLTRGEGTNEKLFF. The CDR3 nucleotides are TGTGCCAGCAGCTTGACTCGGGGGGAAGGAACTAATGAAAAACTGTTTTTT. The full variable domain, with the rest looked up from reference TRBV5-5 and TRBJ1-4, is DAGVTQSPTHLIKTRGQQVTLRCSPISGHKSVSWYQQVLGQGPQFIFQYYEKEERGRGNFPDRFSARQFPNYSSELNVNALLLGDSALYLCASSLTRGEGTNEKLFFGSGTQLSVL.

This clone was seen just once. This chain joins TRBV6-6 and TRBJ1-4; a possible D gene is TRBD1 (6 bases). Germline lookup yields CDR1 MNHNY and CDR2 SVGAGI (reference sequence). Trimming pared 5 bases from V and 3 bases from J, leaving 19 bases between. The CDR3 length is 17 residues. The CDR3 here is CASSPTGWLSANEKLFF. In DNA, the CDR3 is TGTGCCAGCAGTCCTACAGGGTGGTTGTCGGCTAATGAAAAACTGTTTTTT.

This clone has only one observation. The chain couples TRBV2 to TRBJ1-5; D is uncertain. Germline assignment: CDR1 SNHLY and CDR2 FYNNEI. This CDR3 is 17 amino acids long. Trimming removed 2 bases at V and 2 bases at J, with 16 bases between. The CDR3 DNA reads TGTGCCAGCAGTGAATCCCTAGTAAATAGAGGCAATCAGCCCCAGCATTTT. Translated, it gives CASSESLVNRGNQPQHF. Variable domain in full (rest from reference TRBV2 and TRBJ1-5): EPEVTQTPSHQVTQMGQEVILRCVPISNHLYFYWYRQILGQKVEFLVSFYNNEISEKSEIFDDQFSVERPDGSNFTLKIRSTKLEDSAMYFCASSESLVNRGNQPQHFGDGTRLSIL.

The V gene is TRBV27, the J gene TRBJ2-3; D gene unclear. The V end was cut by 7 bases, the J end by 0 bases, with 14 bases between. Germline V gene lookup returns CDR1 MNHEY and CDR2 SMNVEV (reference sequence). This CDR3 contains 15 residues. The CDR3 DNA reads TGTGCCAGCAAGCTTGTGCTATCTAGCACAGATACGCAGTATTTT. Residues: CASKLVLSSTDTQYF.

This chain joins TRBV10-1 and TRBJ2-2; D is possibly TRBD2 (5 bases). V shed 6 bases and J shed 1 base, with 12 bases lying between them. CDR3 length: 15 amino acids. CDR1 and CDR2 (germline): WNHNN, SYGVQD (reference sequence). The DNA for the CDR3 is TGCGCCAGCAGCTCCGGGATTTTGAACACCGGGGAGCTGTTTTTT. Translated, it gives CASSSGILNTGELFF.

The chain combines TRBV2 with TRBJ2-3; 9 positions agree with TRBD2. Trimming at V came to 5 bases and at J to 0 bases, leaving 6 bases not matched to a gene. The germline gives CDR1 SNHLY, CDR2 FYNNEI. The CDR3 loop spans 16 amino acids. CDR3 region: CASSPPSGVSTDTQYF. CDR3 DNA sequence: TGTGCCAGCAGTCCCCCTAGCGGGGTTAGCACAGATACGCAGTATTTT.

This chain links TRBV27 with TRBJ1-2; 9 nucleotides align to TRBD1. Per the germline V gene, CDR1 is MNHEY and CDR2 is SMNVEV (reference sequence). Unmatched junction bases numbered 10, after V lost 5 bases and J lost 6 bases. The CDR3 is 15 residues long. The CDR3 bases are TGTGCCAGCAGTGGTAACAGGGGGCGATACGATGGCTACACCTTC. Protein product: CASSGNRGRYDGYTF.

The rearrangement links TRBV9 to TRBJ2-3, with TRBD2 matching 10 bases. After removal of 4 bases from V and 1 base from J, the junction contained 15 bases not matched to a gene. Germline CDR1 SGDLS, CDR2 YYNGEE. The CDR3 is made up of 19 amino acids. CDR3 protein: CASSPSREGLAYGTDTQYF. CDR3 DNA sequence: TGTGCCAGCAGCCCCTCCCGTGAGGGACTAGCGTACGGCACAGATACGCAGTATTTT.

This chain connects TRBV18 to TRBJ1-1; D is ambiguous. Trimming left V 3 bases short and J 2 bases short, with 10 bases between. The germline CDR1 and CDR2 sequences are KGHSH and LQKENI. CDR3 length equals 14 residues. In DNA, the CDR3 is TGTGCCAGCTCACCTAGAGTCACCAACACTGAAGCTTTCTTT. Translating gives CASSPRVTNTEAFF.

This clone was seen more than once but under ten times. V is TRBV4-1 and J is TRBJ1-4, with D perhaps TRBD1 (6 bases). The CDR3 has 18 amino acids. Trimming took off 0 bases at V and 7 bases at J, with 21 bases between the two ends. Germline lookup yields CDR1 MGHRA and CDR2 YSYEKL. CDR3: CASSQERAGDDYSEKLFF. CDR3 nucleotides: TGCGCCAGCAGCCAAGAAAGGGCAGGGGACGACTACTCTGAAAAACTGTTTTTT.

The chain uses TRBV14 and TRBJ1-2; 10 bases map to TRBD1. This CDR3 contains 19 residues. V dropped 0 bases and J dropped 4; count of bases not matched to a gene: 14. CDR1 is SGHDN, CDR2 FVKESK, per germline. CDR3 in DNA: TGTGCCAGCAGCCAAGAGGGAGACAGGGGGCGCCCCGGGGGCTATGGCTACACCTTC. Translating it yields CASSQEGDRGRPGGYGYTF.

The chain recombines TRBV11-2 with TRBJ2-2; no clear D gene. The length of the CDR3 is 12 residues. Germline V gene sequence: CDR1 SGHAT, CDR2 FQNNGV. V lost 5 bases, J lost 6 bases, and 7 bases lay in between. The CDR3 protein is CASSRVSGELFF. The DNA of the CDR3 is TGTGCCAGCAGCCGCGTCTCCGGGGAGCTGTTTTTT.

This sequence joins TRBV5-1 and TRBJ2-1; maybe TRBD1 (6 bases). CDR1 is SGHRS, CDR2 YFSETQ, per germline. CDR3 size: 14 residues. Trimming took off 4 bases at V and 1 base at J, with 9 bases between the two ends. The DNA of the CDR3 is TGCGCCAGCAGCACCGGACAGTCCTACAATGAGCAGTTCTTC. This codes for CASSTGQSYNEQFF.

The rearrangement joins TRBV19 to TRBJ2-5; D is ambiguous. The CDR3 is 14 residues long. Germline V gives CDR1 LNHDA, CDR2 SQIVND (reference sequence). Trimming cost V 2 bases and J 1 base, with 8 bases left between them. CDR3 sequence: CASSIMGSQETQYF. DNA for the CDR3: TGTGCCAGTAGTATAATGGGCTCCCAAGAGACCCAGTACTTC.

This chain joins TRBV21-1 and TRBJ1-6; the table's D call, TRBD1, was not checked against the DNA. TRBV21-1 is recorded as a pseudogene. The length of the CDR3 is 22 residues. DNA of the CDR3: TGTGCCCTAATGTCTGGGGGCATTTTGATGAATTATAGGAGCTCCTATAATTCACCCCTCCACTTT. Residues: CALMSGGILMNYRSSYNSPLHF.

The rearrangement joins TRBV6-5 to TRBJ2-1, with D maybe TRBD2 (5 bases). The V gene's germline CDR1 is MNHEY and CDR2 SVGAGI. The V and J ends lost 5 bases and 5 bases respectively, with 16 bases between them. The CDR3 spans 15 residues. In DNA, the CDR3 is TGTGCCAGCAGTCTCGGGCTCCTCGGGGACAATGAGCAGTTCTTC. Translated, it gives CASSLGLLGDNEQFF.

This chain uses TRBV6-5 with TRBJ1-2; D perhaps matches TRBD1 (5 bases). V lost 5 bases and J 5 bases, leaving 15 bases between the germline ends. The CDR3 loop spans 14 amino acids. The V gene's germline CDR1 is MNHEY and CDR2 SVGAGI. The CDR3 here is CASSNPPGSYGYTF. Here the CDR3 DNA reads TGTGCCAGCAGTAACCCCCCAGGGTCGTATGGCTACACCTTC.

The chain has TRBV9 and TRBJ1-5; maybe TRBD1 (5 bases). CDR1 SGDLS and CDR2 YYNGEE come from the germline V gene. There are 16 residues in the CDR3. The ends were cut back, 0 bases at V and 3 bases at J, with 13 bases in the middle. The CDR3 reads CASSVGSGDHNQPQHF. The CDR3 DNA follows: TGTGCCAGCAGCGTAGGATCGGGGGACCACAATCAGCCCCAGCATTTT.

This clone occurred a few times. The V gene is TRBV27, the J gene TRBJ2-1; 14 bases fit TRBD2. The V segment lost 5 bases and the J segment 4 bases; nucleotides outside the gene matches: 10. Germline lookup yields CDR1 MNHEY and CDR2 SMNVEV (reference sequence). This CDR3 region has 18 residues. The CDR3 region is CASSKTGTSGGSYNEQFF. The CDR3, as DNA: TGTGCCAGCAGTAAGACGGGGACTAGCGGGGGATCGTACAATGAGCAGTTCTTC.

The V and J genes are TRBV27 and TRBJ2-7; 8 nucleotides match TRBD1. The CDR3 is made up of 14 amino acids. V dropped 5 bases and J dropped 2; count of bases not matched to a gene: 5. CDR1 and CDR2 from the germline V gene are MNHEY and SMNVEV (reference sequence). CDR3 DNA: TGTGCCAGCAGTCCCCGGGACAGGCCCTACGAGCAGTACTTC. Its translation: CASSPRDRPYEQYF.

The rearrangement uses TRBV18 and TRBJ2-7, with 7 nucleotides matching TRBD2. The germline V gene encodes CDR1 KGHSH and CDR2 LQKENI. J lost 0 bases, V lost 2 bases, and 7 bases had no gene match. The CDR3 has 16 residues. Here the CDR3 DNA reads TGTGCCAGCTCACCAACTCGGTCTAGCGGCTCCTACGAGCAGTACTTC. It specifies CASSPTRSSGSYEQYF.

The chain combines TRBV29-1 with TRBJ2-7; 7 nucleotides agree with TRBD1. J gave up 6 bases and V 5 bases, and 7 bases lay outside the gene matches. The CDR3 totals 12 residues. CDR1 and CDR2 (germline): SQVTM, ANQGSEA. CDR3 DNA: TGCAGCGTTTCAGGGGGACCCCTCGAGCAGTACTTC. Residues: CSVSGGPLEQYF.

This clone was recorded a few times. The rearrangement joins TRBV4-1 to TRBJ1-1; D gene ambiguous. V lost 0 bases to trimming and J lost 1 base, with 9 bases between them. CDR3 size: 15 residues. Germline V gene data show CDR1 as MGHRA and CDR2 as YSYEKL. This CDR3 is CASSQDPGSNTEAFF. CDR3 DNA: TGCGCCAGCAGCCAAGATCCCGGTTCGAACACTGAAGCTTTCTTT.

This chain links TRBV10-3 with TRBJ2-7, with D tentatively TRBD2 (6 bases). The V end was cut by 4 bases, the J end by 5 bases, with 12 bases between. The CDR3 has 13 residues. Looked up from germline, CDR1 is ENHRY and CDR2 is SYGVKD. Here the CDR3 reads CAISGREVHEQYF. CDR3 nucleotide sequence: TGTGCCATCAGTGGCAGGGAGGTACACGAGCAGTACTTC.